These 22 T cell receptor beta chains came from one sample sequenced in a study of OX40 agonist ivuxolimab in advanced cancers. The data were produced by immunoSEQ multiplex PCR, yet TCRdb's version contains in-frame clones alone and is incomplete. The sample consists of tens of thousands of clones, about 81% of them appearing once. The input for sequencing was CD4+ or CD8+ T cells sorted from blood, taken in a trial of the OX40 agonist ivuxolimab. Receptor source: an adult with an advanced solid tumor such as melanoma, head and neck, liver or kidney cancer.

The gene calls are TRBV6-5 and TRBJ2-1; perhaps TRBD2 as D (5 bases). This CDR3 has 13 residues. Germline loops: CDR1 MNHEY, CDR2 SVGAGI. V dropped 6 bases and J dropped 0 bases, with 6 bases sitting between them. The CDR3 protein is CASRGSSYNEQFF. CDR3 DNA: TGTGCCAGCAGGGGGAGCTCCTACAATGAGCAGTTCTTC.

This clone was counted at least ten times. V usage is TRBV29-1 and J usage is TRBJ2-3; D is undetermined. The germline V and J ends were trimmed by 5 bases and 5 bases, with 8 bases remaining between them. Germline V gene data show CDR1 as SQVTM and CDR2 as ANQGSEA. CDR3 length: 11 residues. The CDR3, as DNA: TGCAGCGTTATAGAGGTAGATACGCAGTATTTT. This codes for CSVIEVDTQYF.

The rearrangement joins TRBV11-3 to TRBJ2-1; 9 nucleotides match TRBD2. This CDR3 has 15 residues. Germline assignment: CDR1 SGHNT and CDR2 YENEEA. V lost 4 bases to trimming and J lost 7 bases; unmatched junction nucleotides: 8. The CDR3 sequence is CASSSSLAGKNEQFF. DNA of the CDR3: TGTGCCAGCAGCTCGAGTCTAGCGGGAAAGAATGAGCAGTTCTTC.

As DNA, the CDR3 is TGCGCCAGCAGCTTGAGCGGGAGCTCCTACAATGAGCAGTTCTTC. It translates to CASSLSGSSYNEQFF. The chain is built from TRBV5-1 and TRBJ2-1, with 8 bases identical to TRBD2. J was trimmed by 0 bases and V by 1 base; bases with no gene match: 0. Germline V gene data show CDR1 as SGHRS and CDR2 as YFSETQ. The CDR3 has 15 amino acids.

This chain uses TRBV5-1 with TRBJ2-3; 8 positions agree with TRBD2. Germline V CDR1 and CDR2: SGHRS, YFSETQ. The J segment lost 5 bases and the V segment lost 3 bases, leaving 8 bases of the junction unmatched. This CDR3 has 15 amino acids. DNA of the CDR3: TGCGCCAGCAGCTCGACCGGACTAGCCGGAGATACGCAGTATTTT. Protein product: CASSSTGLAGDTQYF. The full variable domain, its missing parts supplied by reference TRBV5-1 and TRBJ2-3, is KAGVTQTPRYLIKTRGQQVTLSCSPISGHRSVSWYQQTPGQGLQFLFEYFSETQRNKGNFPGRFSGRQFSNSRSEMNVSTLELGDSALYLCASSSTGLAGDTQYFGPGTRLTVL.

V is TRBV7-8 and J is TRBJ1-3, with unresolved D. V was shortened by 3 bases and J by 4 bases, with 4 bases between the two germline ends. This CDR3 is built from 12 residues. The germline CDR1 and CDR2 sequences are SGHVS and FQNEAQ. The CDR3 loop reads CASSFSGNTIYF. The DNA for the CDR3 is TGTGCCAGCAGCTTTTCGGGAAACACCATATATTTT.

In nucleotides, the CDR3 is TGTGCCACCGACGACAGGGAAGGGTACAATGAGCAGTTCTTC. The encoded protein is CATDDREGYNEQFF. The chain combines TRBV25-1 with TRBJ2-1, with TRBD1 matching 7 bases. In germline, CDR1 is MGHDK, CDR2 SYGVNS. The CDR3 totals 14 residues. V shed 10 bases, J shed 4 bases, and the junction held 10 bases outside the gene matches.

The V call is TRBV7-2, the J call TRBJ2-1; 9 positions agree with TRBD1. The V and J ends lost 4 bases and 9 bases, in that order; junction bases with no gene match: 10. Germline CDR1 and CDR2: SGHTA and FQGNSA. The CDR3 extends over 15 amino acids. The CDR3 nucleotides read TGTGCCAGCAGCTACAGGGGGCGCCCGGTGGGTGAGCAGTTCTTC. Its translation is CASSYRGRPVGEQFF.

This chain connects TRBV6-6 to TRBJ2-3; TRBD1 is a possible D gene (6 bases). V was shortened by 5 bases and J by 3 bases, with 15 bases between the two germline ends. This CDR3 region has 15 residues. Per the germline V gene, CDR1 is MNHNY and CDR2 is SVGAGI (reference sequence). This CDR3 reads CASSPTGWGTDTQYF. CDR3 bases: TGTGCCAGCAGTCCTACAGGGTGGGGTACAGATACGCAGTATTTT.

The table lists this clone with a few counts. V usage is TRBV2 and J usage is TRBJ1-5; D unresolved. Germline assignment: CDR1 SNHLY and CDR2 FYNNEI. Between the trimmed V and J ends, which lost 3 bases and 1 base, there was a span of 13 bases. The CDR3 has 16 residues. The CDR3 region is CASSDGQSLSNQPQHF. The CDR3 DNA reads as TGTGCCAGCAGTGATGGGCAGAGCCTCAGCAATCAGCCCCAGCATTTT.

The chain recombines TRBV18 with TRBJ2-7; 10 bases match TRBD2. The CDR3 runs to 15 residues. V shed 4 bases, J shed 0 bases, and the junction held 3 bases outside the gene matches. Per germline, CDR1 KGHSH and CDR2 LQKENI. The CDR3 nucleotides are TGTGCCAGCTCACGGACTAGCGGCGACTCCTACGAGCAGTACTTC. Amino acid sequence: CASSRTSGDSYEQYF.

The chain employs TRBV14 and TRBJ1-2, with D maybe TRBD1 (6 bases). V shed 5 bases and J shed 8 bases, with 15 bases lying between them. In germline, CDR1 is SGHDN, CDR2 FVKESK. This CDR3 has 13 amino acids. CDR3 coding DNA: TGTGCCAGCAGCTTGCTCGGGGGCGAGGGCTACACCTTC. Protein: CASSLLGGEGYTF.

The chain has TRBV4-1 and TRBJ2-3; 12 positions match TRBD2. Trimming at V came to 2 bases and at J to 3 bases, leaving 0 bases not matched to a gene. The germline V gene encodes CDR1 MGHRA and CDR2 YSYEKL. There are 15 residues in the CDR3. The CDR3 nucleotides are TGCGCCAGCAGCCAACTAGCGGGGGGGACAGATACGCAGTATTTT. Amino acids: CASSQLAGGTDTQYF.

This clone was seen more than once but under ten times. The chain uses TRBV4-3 and TRBJ1-5; D is unclear. Trimming cost V 0 bases and J 7 bases, with 7 bases left between them. From germline, CDR1 is LGHNA and CDR2 YSLEER. The CDR3 covers 13 residues. Written as DNA, the CDR3 is TGCGCCAGCAGCCAAGAGGGGAGGCAGCCCCAGCATTTT. Encoded protein: CASSQEGRQPQHF.

V and J are TRBV29-1 and TRBJ2-1; either TRBD1 or TRBD2 may fit D (5 bases each). Germline CDR1 reads SQVTM; CDR2 reads ANQGSEA. Trimming removed 7 bases from V and 10 bases from J, with 17 bases in between. CDR3 length: 12 amino acids. CDR3 nucleotides: TGCAGCGGCAGACCGGGACCCTCCGAGCAGTTCTTC. Amino acids: CSGRPGPSEQFF.

This clone was counted a few times. J is TRBJ1-1 and V is TRBV6-1, with 9 nucleotides matching TRBD1. With 4 bases clipped from V and 5 bases from J, the junction kept 8 bases outside the gene matches. The CDR3 sequence is 15 residues long. Per the germline V gene, CDR1 is MNHNS and CDR2 is SASEGT. This CDR3 reads CASSALTGGGTEAFF. The CDR3 region has the DNA TGTGCCAGCAGTGCATTGACAGGGGGGGGGACTGAAGCTTTCTTT.

The J gene is TRBJ1-3, the V gene TRBV7-9; D possibly corresponds to TRBD1 (5 bases). This CDR3 has 14 residues. The germline CDR1 and CDR2 sequences are SEHNR and FQNEAQ (reference sequence). V was trimmed by 5 bases and J by 7 bases, leaving 15 bases between them. As DNA, the CDR3 is TGTGCCAGCAGCCCTGACCCAGGGTGGAACACCATATATTTT. Translation gives CASSPDPGWNTIYF. Filled out from reference TRBV7-9 and TRBJ1-3, the complete variable domain reads DTGVSQNPRHKITKRGQNVTFRCDPISEHNRLYWYRQTLGQGPEFLTYFQNEAQLEKSRLLSDRFSAERPKGSFSTLEIQRTEQGDSAMYLCASSPDPGWNTIYFGEGSWLTVV.

This clone was detected once. The V call is TRBV7-2, the J call TRBJ2-1; 7 bases map to TRBD2. CDR1 is SGHTA and CDR2 is FQGNSA in the germline V gene. The V segment lost 2 bases and the J segment 5 bases; nucleotides outside the gene matches: 6. The CDR3 has 15 residues. The CDR3 is CASSLFSGGNNEQFF. CDR3 nucleotides: TGTGCCAGCAGCTTATTCTCGGGAGGCAACAATGAGCAGTTCTTC.

The rearrangement joins TRBV5-4 to TRBJ1-2; weak D call: TRBD1 (6 bases). Trimming shortened V by 0 bases and J by 4 bases, and 13 bases separated the two germline ends. Germline V CDR1 and CDR2: SGHNT, YYREEE (reference sequence). The length of the CDR3 is 15 residues. CDR3: CASSLGGAASYGYTF. CDR3 bases: TGTGCCAGCAGCTTGGGGGGGGCAGCGAGCTATGGCTACACCTTC.

V gene TRBV11-2 combines with J gene TRBJ2-4, with 8 bases that match TRBD2. The germline V gene encodes CDR1 SGHAT and CDR2 FQNNGV. The ends lost 9 bases at V and 7 bases at J; junction bases unmatched: 8. The CDR3 has 13 amino acids. CDR3 nucleotides: TGTGCCAGTTCGGCGGGAGGTGAGAACATTCAGTACTTC. This gives the protein CASSAGGENIQYF. Combining the CDR3 with reference TRBV11-2 and TRBJ2-4 gives the whole variable domain EAGVAQSPRYKIIEKRQSVAFWCNPISGHATLYWYQQILGQGPKLLIQFQNNGVVDDSQLPKDRFSAERLKGVDSTLKIQPAKLEDSAVYLCASSAGGENIQYFGAGTRLSVL.

Here the CDR3 reads CASSFQGGSTNEKLFF. The CDR3, as DNA: TGCGCCAGCAGCTTTCAAGGGGGTAGTACTAATGAAAAACTGTTTTTT. The V call is TRBV5-1, the J call TRBJ1-4; D is possibly TRBD1 (6 bases). CDR1 SGHRS and CDR2 YFSETQ come from the germline V gene. V gave up 2 bases and J gave up 2 bases, with 13 bases separating them. The CDR3 covers 16 residues.

The CDR3 DNA follows: TGTGCCAGCAGCCGAGGGACAGGGGGAAGAAACACCATATATTTT. It is translated as CASSRGTGGRNTIYF. The chain carries TRBV7-9 and TRBJ1-3; 11 positions agree with TRBD1. The CDR3 covers 15 residues. J was trimmed by 5 bases and V by 5 bases; bases with no gene match: 5. Germline V gene data show CDR1 as SEHNR and CDR2 as FQNEAQ (reference sequence).